This T cell receptor (beta chain) was identified in a study of blood T cells in healthy people across ages. General study points: Conclusively comparing naive with antigen-experienced cells was impossible with unsorted PBMCs. Older age coincided with a roughly linear decline in TCR beta diversity per million T cells. One million T cells yielded diversity estimates that were considered underestimates.

Then a second PCR, running roughly 7 to 11 cycles, was carried out with a sample-barcoded 5' primer and a J-beta primer mix. TCRdb called the 5' RACE reads again in MiXCR, with one record for every CDR3 protein. Of around 1.5 million distinct CDR3 sequences in the sample, about 40% were seen once. All donors came from Russia, were Caucasian and healthy, and spanned ages about 6 to 100. With regard to this clonotype: What it binds is not known.

Sequencing was done on a sample of blood. The source is a woman between 18 and 29 years old in good health.

The CDR3 is CASSLSAWDSDMDTQYF. CDR3 nucleotides: TGTGCCAGCAGTTTGAGTGCGTGGGACAGCGATATGGATACGCAGTATTTT. This chain connects TRBV12-3 or TRBV12-4 to TRBJ2-3; 7 bases align to TRBD1. With 3 bases clipped from V and 6 bases from J, the junction kept 15 bases outside the gene matches. This CDR3 comprises 17 residues.